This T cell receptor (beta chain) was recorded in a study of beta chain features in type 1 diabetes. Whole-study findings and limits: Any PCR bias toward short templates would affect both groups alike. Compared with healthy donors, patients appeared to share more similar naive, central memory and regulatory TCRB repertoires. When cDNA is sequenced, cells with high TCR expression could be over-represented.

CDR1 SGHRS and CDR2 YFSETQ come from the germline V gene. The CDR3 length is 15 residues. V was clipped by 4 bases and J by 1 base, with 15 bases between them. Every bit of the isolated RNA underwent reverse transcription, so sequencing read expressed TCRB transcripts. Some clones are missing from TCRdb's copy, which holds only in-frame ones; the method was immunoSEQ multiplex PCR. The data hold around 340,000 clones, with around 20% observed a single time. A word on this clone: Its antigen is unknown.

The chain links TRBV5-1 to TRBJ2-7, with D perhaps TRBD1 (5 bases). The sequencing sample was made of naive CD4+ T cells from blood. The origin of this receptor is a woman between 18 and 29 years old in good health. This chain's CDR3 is CASSSTGLASYEQYF. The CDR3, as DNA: TGCGCCAGCAGCAGTACAGGCTTGGCTTCCTACGAGCAGTACTTC.